This entry describes one T cell receptor beta chain. Its antigen has not been determined. No quality values exist for individual bases; no much larger clone is one base distant. Using the deep immunoSEQ assay, TCR CDR3 regions were amplified from genomic DNA by multiplex PCR. Extracted genomic DNA from each cell subset was distributed evenly across all wells of several immunoSEQ 96-well plates, and each plate was treated as a replicate. For sorted subsets, 200 to 250 ng of genomic DNA, equivalent to some 30,000 T cell genomes, went into each replicate PCR. Purified libraries were quantified with a Qubit 3.0 fluorometer, sized on a Bioanalyzer 2100, and re-quantified with the KAPA Library Quantification kit. Each immunoSEQ 96-well plate was sequenced on its own single-read 150-cycle Illumina NextSeq 550 flow cell. In the source study's methods: Because only junctional sequences without quality scores were contained in the immunoSEQ output, filtering matching that applied to full-length reads could not be performed. Sequences were annotated with PyIR, a Python wrapper for IgBLAST v1.9, and V/J genes and CDR3 were assigned using IMGT germline references. Reads with weak V/J assignments (E-value above 1e-6), missing CDR3, stop codons, out-of-frame junctions, or ambiguous translated residues were removed. A V3J clonotype was defined by an identical inferred V gene, J gene, and CDR3 amino acid sequence. Percentage overlap between repertoires was computed as shared unique clonotypes divided by the size of the smaller repertoire. Three approaches were used to assess repertoire richness: RTK rarefaction, the Chao1 estimator, and Recon v2.1 estimates of unobserved clonotypes. For all TCRbeta clonotypes obtained by the gDNA method from a few donors, generation probabilities were computed with OLGA. Drawn from immuneACCESS, this table holds only the in-frame rearrangements with V and J called that TCRdb kept. Clones are partly lost; checked studies trace under half to an unresolved V gene and leave the rest unexplained. That table is the source of V, J and clone size, and D and trimming were worked out from the DNA. In all, the sample holds about 1.4 million clones, and roughly 97% of those were seen once. About 1.2% of the sample is held by the ten biggest clonotypes.

This entry belongs to a study of shared clonotypes between healthy human individuals (dated by TCRdb to the early 2020s). Regarding the research as a whole: The cohort comprised a couple of women and a few men aged 18 to 49 years. For each donor, three plates each were used for CD4 naive and CD4 memory, two plates were used for CD8 naive, and one plate was used for CD8 memory. The study deeply sequenced blood TCR repertoires of five healthy adults to estimate repertoire size and the extent of clonotype sharing between individuals. Different laboratories and diverse techniques were used to prepare libraries and sequence TCR repertoires, to increase sequencing depth and limit assay-specific biases. Between about 0.94 and 8.9 billion PBMCs per donor were obtained by leukapheresis.

The paper's findings and limits, for the study overall: Estimated clonotype richness was generally larger for naive than for memory subsets. Sharing across a handful of donors was observed for about 5% of naive CD4, less than 4% of naive CD8, about 2.3% of memory CD4, and around 0.4% of memory CD8 clonotypes. Even with the large sequencing depth, rarefaction of the sorted-subset datasets indicated that sequencing was incomplete. The genetic and exposure-history diversity represented was limited by the small number of donors. Compared with non-shared clonotypes, clonotypes shared by all four sorted-subset donors had higher generation probabilities. Pairwise subsampling led to the expectation that sequencing depth would affect the degree of clonotype sharing among donors. Only blood was sampled, and tissue TCR repertoires likely differ from those in blood.

The donors were healthy, HIV-negative adults who had no recently reported acute infections or vaccinations. All donors were Caucasian adults living in Nashville, Tennessee, USA. CD4+ T cells were enriched through magnetic negative selection, after which naive cells were positively selected on CD45RA and the remaining negative fraction served as the memory subset. After blood collection by leukapheresis, PBMCs were isolated using Ficoll-Histopaque density gradient centrifugation and then cryopreserved in the vapor phase of liquid nitrogen. Analytical flow cytometry was used to check the purity and quantity of each magnetically sorted T cell population. Genomic DNA was isolated from each sorted fraction and quantified by UV absorbance on a Nanodrop 2000c. The germline V gene encodes CDR1 ENHRY and CDR2 SYGVKD. Cut back by 10 bases and 9 bases, the V and J ends lie 16 bases apart. From the cysteine up to the phenylalanine, the CDR3 has a length of 12 residues. Only the CDR3 DNA stays, 36 bases, in frame from base 1.

The V and J genes are TRBV10-3 and TRBJ2-1; the D gene remains uncertain. The material sequenced was naive CD4+ T cells sorted from blood. The cell subset or site tag for this specimen amounts to: CD45RA+ positively selected. The sequence came from a young man in good health. The CDR3: CASANRMGEQFF. The nucleotide sequence reads as follows: TGTGCCAGCGCAAACCGGATGGGTGAGCAGTTCTTC.